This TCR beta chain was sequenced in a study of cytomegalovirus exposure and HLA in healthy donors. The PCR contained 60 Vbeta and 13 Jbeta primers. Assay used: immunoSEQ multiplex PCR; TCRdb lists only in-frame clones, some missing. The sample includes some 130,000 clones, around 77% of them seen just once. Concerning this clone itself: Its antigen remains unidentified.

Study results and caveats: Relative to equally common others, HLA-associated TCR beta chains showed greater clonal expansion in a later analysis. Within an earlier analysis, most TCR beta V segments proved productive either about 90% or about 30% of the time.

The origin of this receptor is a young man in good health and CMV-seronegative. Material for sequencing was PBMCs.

The CDR3 spells CASSQLGQNLYGYTF. CDR3 in DNA: TGCGCCAGCAGCCAACTTGGACAGAATCTCTATGGCTACACCTTC. The chain couples TRBV4-3 to TRBJ1-2; D may be TRBD1 (6 bases). The V gene's germline CDR1 is LGHNA and CDR2 YSLEER. V was pared by 2 bases and J by 4 bases, with 14 bases between. The CDR3 extends over 15 amino acids.